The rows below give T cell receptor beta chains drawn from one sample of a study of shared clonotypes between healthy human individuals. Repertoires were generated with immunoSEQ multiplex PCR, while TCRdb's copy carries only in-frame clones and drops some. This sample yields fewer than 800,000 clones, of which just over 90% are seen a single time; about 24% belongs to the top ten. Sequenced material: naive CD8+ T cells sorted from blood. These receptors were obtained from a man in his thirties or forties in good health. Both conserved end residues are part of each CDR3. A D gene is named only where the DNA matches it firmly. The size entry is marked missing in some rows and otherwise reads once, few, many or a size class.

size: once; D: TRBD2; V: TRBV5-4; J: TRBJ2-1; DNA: TGTGCCAGCAGCTTAGCGGGAGGAGGGGATGAGCAGTTCTTC; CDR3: CASSLAGGGDEQFF
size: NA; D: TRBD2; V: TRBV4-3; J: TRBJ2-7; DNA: TGCGCCAGCAGCCAAGATGGAAAGGGGAGGGCTGCTAGTGAGCAGTACTTC; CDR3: CASSQDGKGRAASEQYF
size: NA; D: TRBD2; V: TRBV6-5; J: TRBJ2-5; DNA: TGTGCCAGCAGTTACTCGACTAGCGGGAGGGAAGAGACCCAGTACTTC; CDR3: CASSYSTSGREETQYF
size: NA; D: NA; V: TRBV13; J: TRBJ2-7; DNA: TGTGCCAGCAGTTGGGGGACGCCTGCCTACGAGCAGTACTTC; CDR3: CASSWGTPAYEQYF
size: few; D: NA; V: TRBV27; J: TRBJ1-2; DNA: TGTGCCAGCAGTATCCAGGGAGGTAGGGGCTACACCTTC; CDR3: CASSIQGGRGYTF
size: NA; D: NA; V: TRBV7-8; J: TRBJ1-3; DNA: TGTGCCAGCAGCGGGGTCAGCGCGTCGTCTGGAAACACCATATATTTT; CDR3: CASSGVSASSGNTIYF
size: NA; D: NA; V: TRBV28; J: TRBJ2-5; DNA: TGTGCGGGGGGCAGGGAAGAGACCCAGTACTTC; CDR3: CAGGREETQYF
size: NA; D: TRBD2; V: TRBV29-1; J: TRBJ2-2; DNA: TGCGGAGGACTAGCGGTCACCGGGGAGCTGTTTTTT; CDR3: CGGLAVTGELFF
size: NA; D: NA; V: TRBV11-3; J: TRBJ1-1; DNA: TGTGCCAGCACTCCTAAACGTGCAGCCGCGGACACGGACATAGGGACTGAAGCTTTCTTT; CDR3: CASTPKRAAADTDIGTEAFF
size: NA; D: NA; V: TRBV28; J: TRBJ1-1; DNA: TGTGCCAGCAGAGAGACAGCGGGTGCGTACACTGAAGCTTTCTTT; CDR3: CASRETAGAYTEAFF
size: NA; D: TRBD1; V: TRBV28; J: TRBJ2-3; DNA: TGTGCCAGCATCCATGACAGGGGAGGCCCTAGCACAGATACGCAGTATTTT; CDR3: CASIHDRGGPSTDTQYF
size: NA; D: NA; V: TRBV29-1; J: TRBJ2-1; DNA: TGCAGCGTAATCTTGCGGGAGCAGTTCTTC; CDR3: CSVILREQFF
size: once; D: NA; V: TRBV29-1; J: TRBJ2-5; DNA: TGCAGCGTTGAAGGTGGAGGGCGATGGGAGACCCAGTACTTC; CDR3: CSVEGGGRWETQYF
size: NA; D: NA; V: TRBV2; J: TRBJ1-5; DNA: TGTGCCAGCAGTGAGGGGTATCAGCCCCAGCATTTT; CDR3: CASSEGYQPQHF
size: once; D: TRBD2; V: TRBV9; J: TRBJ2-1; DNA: TGTGCCAGCAGCGGGACTAGCGGGAGTTATGAGCAGTTCTTC; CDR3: CASSGTSGSYEQFF
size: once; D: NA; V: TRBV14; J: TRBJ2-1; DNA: TGTGCCAGCAGCCAACTCGGGAATGAGCAGTTCTTC; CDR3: CASSQLGNEQFF
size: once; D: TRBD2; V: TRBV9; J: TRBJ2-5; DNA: TGTGCCAGCAGCGCCCGGATAACTATGACTAGCGGCCAAGAGACCCAGTACTTC; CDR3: CASSARITMTSGQETQYF
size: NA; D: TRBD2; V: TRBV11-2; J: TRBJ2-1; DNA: TGTGCCAGCAGCTTAAGCCAGCGGGAGGGTTACTACAATGAGCAGTTCTTC; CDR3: CASSLSQREGYYNEQFF
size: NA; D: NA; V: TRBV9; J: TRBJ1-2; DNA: TGTGCCAGCAGCGGAAGGGGCAACTATGGCTACACCTTC; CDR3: CASSGRGNYGYTF
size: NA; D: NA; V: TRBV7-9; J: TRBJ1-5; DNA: TGTGCCAGCAGCTTAGGATTTGGCAATCAGCCCCAGCATTTT; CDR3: CASSLGFGNQPQHF
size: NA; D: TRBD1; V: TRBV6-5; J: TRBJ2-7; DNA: TGTGCCAGCAGTTACAGGGGGCGCGAGCAGTACTTC; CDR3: CASSYRGREQYF
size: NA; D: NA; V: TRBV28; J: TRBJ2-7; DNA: TGTGCCAGCAGCCCAGGCTACGAGCAGTACTTC; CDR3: CASSPGYEQYF
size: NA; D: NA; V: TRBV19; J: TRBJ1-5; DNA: TGTGCCAGTAGTATAGAAGAAGATACCAGGGTCGATCAGCCCCAGCATTTT; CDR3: CASSIEEDTRVDQPQHF
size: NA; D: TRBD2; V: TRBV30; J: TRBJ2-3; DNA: TGTGCCTGGAGGGCCAGCGGGAGATCGCCAACTAGCACAGATACGCAGTATTTT; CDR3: CAWRASGRSPTSTDTQYF
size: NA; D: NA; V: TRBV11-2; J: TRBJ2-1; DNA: TGTGCCAGCAGCCCCGACTTCAATGAGCAGTTCTTC; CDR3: CASSPDFNEQFF
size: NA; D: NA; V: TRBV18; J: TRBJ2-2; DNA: TGTGCCAGCTCACCCCGGGGTCTCACCGGGGAGCTGTTTTTT; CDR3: CASSPRGLTGELFF
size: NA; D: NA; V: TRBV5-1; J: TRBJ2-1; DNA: TGCGCCAGCAGCTTGCTTCCGGGAGCATACAATGAGCAGTTCTTC; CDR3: CASSLLPGAYNEQFF
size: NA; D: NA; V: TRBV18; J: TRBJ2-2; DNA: TGTGCCAGCTCACCACCGTCCACCCCCACCGGGGAGCTGTTTTTT; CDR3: CASSPPSTPTGELFF
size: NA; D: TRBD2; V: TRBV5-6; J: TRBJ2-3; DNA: TGTGCCAGCAGCTTGCGGGAGCTAGCGGGACGGGATACGCAGTATTTT; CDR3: CASSLRELAGRDTQYF
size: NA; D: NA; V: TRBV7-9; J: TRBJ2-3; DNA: TGTGCCAGCAGCTTAATCGGGGGGCGGCAATCTAGCACAGATACGCAGTATTTT; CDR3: CASSLIGGRQSSTDTQYF
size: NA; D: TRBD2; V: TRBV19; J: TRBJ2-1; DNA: TGTGCCAGTAGTATGGGGGGGAGCTCCTACAATGAGCAGTTCTTC; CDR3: CASSMGGSSYNEQFF
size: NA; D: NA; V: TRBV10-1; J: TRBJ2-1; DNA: TGCGCCAGCAGTGATCCGGGACTCACCAACCGCTACAATGAGCAGTTCTTC; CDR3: CASSDPGLTNRYNEQFF
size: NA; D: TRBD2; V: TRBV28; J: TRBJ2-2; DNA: TGTGCCAGCAGCTTCCCGGGACTAGCGGGGACCGGGGAGCTGTTTTTT; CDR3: CASSFPGLAGTGELFF
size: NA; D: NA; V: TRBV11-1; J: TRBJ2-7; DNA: TGTGCCAGCAGCTTAAGTCAGGGGAGCTACGAGCAGTACTTC; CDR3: CASSLSQGSYEQYF
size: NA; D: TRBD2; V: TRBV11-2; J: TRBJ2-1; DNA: TGTGCCAGCAGCCGGACTAGCGGGAGCTCCTCCTACAATGAGCAGTTCTTC; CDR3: CASSRTSGSSSYNEQFF
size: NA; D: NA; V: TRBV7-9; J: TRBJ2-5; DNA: TGTGCCAGCAGCCCCAGCGGAGCCCAAGAGGCCCAGTACTTC; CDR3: CASSPSGAQEAQYF
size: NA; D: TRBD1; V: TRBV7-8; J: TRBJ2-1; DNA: TGTGCCAGCAGCTTAGGTCCGGGACAGTCAAATGAGCAGTTCTTC; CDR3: CASSLGPGQSNEQFF
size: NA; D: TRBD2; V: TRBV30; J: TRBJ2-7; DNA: TGTGCCTGGGGAAGTGGGACTAGCGCTGCTTACGAGCAGTACTTC; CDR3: CAWGSGTSAAYEQYF
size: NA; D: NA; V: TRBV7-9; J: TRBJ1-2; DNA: TGTGCCAGCAGCTTGGGGGGCCAGGAGTGCACCTTC; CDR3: CASSLGGQECTF
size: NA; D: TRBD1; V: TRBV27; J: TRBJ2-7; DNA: TGTGCCAGCAGTCCCGGGACAGGGGGCTTCTACGAGCAGTACTTC; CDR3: CASSPGTGGFYEQYF
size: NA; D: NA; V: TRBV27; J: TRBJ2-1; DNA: TGTGCCAGCAGTTCGGACGCCTACAATGAGCAGTTCTTC; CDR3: CASSSDAYNEQFF